Following are 26 T cell receptor beta chains from one sample sequenced in a study of T cell responses to AZD1222 COVID-19 vaccine. The data were produced by immunoSEQ multiplex PCR, yet TCRdb's version contains in-frame clones alone and is incomplete. The sample includes 25,000 to 35,000 clones, around 90% seen only once; the top ten take 1.3%. The source material was peripheral blood, sampled on day 0 of AZD1222 vaccination. The receptor source for this set is an adult in good health.

The CDR3 bases are TGTGCCAGCAGACGCCCAACGGGCCAGGCGGGGGGCTACACCTTC. This sequence encodes CASRRPTGQAGGYTF. The rearrangement links TRBV6-5 to TRBJ1-2; D gene uncertain. Trimming cost V 6 bases and J 8 bases, with 22 bases left between them. Germline CDR1 reads MNHEY; CDR2 reads SVGAGI. The CDR3 length is 15 residues.

A single count supports this clone. V gene TRBV28 combines with J gene TRBJ2-1; the D is unclear. The CDR3 loop spans 11 amino acids. Germline values: CDR1 MDHEN, CDR2 SYDVKM. As DNA, the CDR3 is TGTGCATCGAGAGCGTACAATGAGCAGTTCTTC. It specifies CASRAYNEQFF.

This clone was picked up a small number of times. This chain joins TRBV7-9 and TRBJ2-5; tentative D call: TRBD2 (6 bases). The CDR3 contains 16 residues. V lost 1 base and J 5 bases, leaving 17 bases between the germline ends. Germline V lookup: CDR1 SEHNR, CDR2 FQNEAQ (reference sequence). The CDR3 DNA follows: TGTGCCAGCAGCTTAGGCCCTCGACTAGTTGGGGAGACCCAGTACTTC. It codes for CASSLGPRLVGETQYF.

The chain combines TRBV18 with TRBJ2-1, with a possible D match to TRBD1 (5 bases). Germline values: CDR1 KGHSH, CDR2 LQKENI. The V end was cut by 0 bases, the J end by 3 bases, with 12 bases between. This CDR3 region has 16 residues. The CDR3 DNA is TGTGCCAGCTCACCACCAAGGGGCGGCCTCTACAATGAGCAGTTCTTC. It yields the protein CASSPPRGGLYNEQFF.

V and J are TRBV7-2 and TRBJ2-1; 10 nucleotides line up with TRBD2. Looked up from germline, CDR1 is SGHTA and CDR2 is FQGNSA. Losses at the gene ends were 8 bases for V and 8 bases for J; bases not matched to a gene: 18. This CDR3 comprises 17 residues. CDR3 loop: CASSFRAASGRSYEQFF. CDR3 nucleotides: TGTGCCAGCTCCTTCCGGGCGGCTAGCGGGAGAAGCTATGAGCAGTTCTTC.

The rearrangement uses TRBV28 and TRBJ1-1, with D hard to call. This CDR3 comprises 12 residues. Trimming removed 2 bases from V and 6 bases from J, with 7 bases in between. The V gene's germline CDR1 is MDHEN and CDR2 SYDVKM. CDR3 residues: CASSLPLAEAFF. Written as DNA, the CDR3 is TGTGCCAGCAGTTTACCCCTCGCTGAAGCTTTCTTT.

J is TRBJ2-1 and V is TRBV18, with a weak D call TRBD2 (5 bases). Germline V gene sequence: CDR1 KGHSH, CDR2 LQKENI. The CDR3 has 17 residues. Between the trimmed V and J ends, which lost 3 bases and 0 bases, there was a span of 15 bases. The CDR3 DNA sequence: TGTGCCAGCTCACCCCCTGGGTGGAGGAGCTCCTACAATGAGCAGTTCTTC. Protein sequence: CASSPPGWRSSYNEQFF.

The chain uses TRBV30 and TRBJ1-2, with TRBD1 matching 9 bases. The V gene's germline CDR1 is GTSNPN and CDR2 SVGIG (reference sequence). V lost 7 bases, J lost 2 bases, and 5 bases stayed unmatched. The CDR3 extends over 13 amino acids. CDR3 protein: CASYRGLNYGYTF. CDR3 bases: TGTGCCTCCTACAGGGGGCTAAACTATGGCTACACCTTC.

J is TRBJ1-2 and V is TRBV6-4, with TRBD1 identical over 7 bases. The V gene end was trimmed by 6 bases and the J gene end by 4 bases; junction bases not matched to a gene: 8. The CDR3 sequence is 14 residues long. Germline V gene sequence: CDR1 MRHNA, CDR2 SNTAGT. The CDR3 is CASSQDRTTYGYTF. The CDR3 DNA follows: TGTGCCAGCAGCCAGGACAGGACCACCTATGGCTACACCTTC.

The chain employs TRBV5-1 and TRBJ2-3, with a tentative D call TRBD2 (6 bases). V was clipped by 3 bases and J by 2 bases, with 13 bases between them. The CDR3 has 15 residues. Germline V lookup: CDR1 SGHRS, CDR2 YFSETQ. The CDR3 region is CASSSGGKDTDTQYF. The CDR3 bases are TGCGCCAGCAGCTCCGGGGGTAAAGACACAGATACGCAGTATTTT.

The CDR3 DNA sequence: TGTGCCAGTCTGCCTCTCCTAGTTACCCACGAGCAGTACTTC. Translating it yields CASLPLLVTHEQYF. The rearrangement uses TRBV5-5 and TRBJ2-7; the D is unclear. Trimming pared 8 bases from V and 5 bases from J, leaving 20 bases between. This CDR3 is 14 amino acids long. The germline V gene has CDR1 SGHKS and CDR2 YYEKEE (reference sequence).

The chain recombines TRBV19 with TRBJ1-4; a weak D match, TRBD1 (6 bases). The CDR3 has 15 residues. V was shortened by 5 bases and J by 3 bases, with 13 bases between the two germline ends. Germline V gene lookup returns CDR1 LNHDA and CDR2 SQIVND (reference sequence). CDR3 in amino acids: CASSAQGSANEKLFF. The CDR3 region has the DNA TGTGCCAGTAGTGCTCAGGGGAGTGCTAATGAAAAACTGTTTTTT.

CDR3 DNA sequence: TGTGCCAGCAGCTTCGACGATAGCAATCAGCCCCAGCATTTT. It is translated as CASSFDDSNQPQHF. The chain employs TRBV7-8 and TRBJ1-5, with D unresolved. The CDR3 spans 14 residues. V was shortened by 3 bases and J by 0 bases, with 6 bases between the two germline ends. CDR1 and CDR2 (germline): SGHVS, FQNEAQ.

The count of this clone is one. This chain uses TRBV4-3 with TRBJ2-1; unclear D gene. The CDR3 has 15 amino acids. Germline CDR1 LGHNA, CDR2 YSLEER. V lost 0 bases and J 12 bases, leaving 18 bases between the germline ends. The CDR3 DNA is TGCGCCAGCAGCCAAGACAGATCCAGGCCCCTAGGGCAGTTCTTC. The encoded protein is CASSQDRSRPLGQFF.

V and J are TRBV5-6 and TRBJ2-7; 8 nucleotides match TRBD2. The trim removed 5 bases at V and 5 bases at J, leaving 9 bases unmatched. Germline CDR1 is SGHDT and CDR2 is YYEEEE. This CDR3 spans 14 amino acids. CDR3 protein: CASRAGGDGDEQYF. The CDR3 DNA follows: TGTGCCAGCAGGGCGGGGGGAGACGGGGACGAGCAGTACTTC.

The rearrangement uses TRBV29-1 and TRBJ1-2; 7 bases agree with TRBD1. Germline V CDR1 and CDR2: SQVTM, ANQGSEA. Trimming removed 7 bases from V and 7 bases from J; junction bases left unmatched: 9. The CDR3 loop spans 12 amino acids. CDR3 nucleotide sequence: TGCAGCGGCCTCCTCAGGGGGGCTGGCTACACCTTC. Translated: CSGLLRGAGYTF.

The chain joins TRBV19 to TRBJ2-2; 10 nucleotides agree with TRBD1. Unmatched junction bases numbered 9, after V lost 6 bases and J lost 2 bases. The germline CDR1 and CDR2 sequences are LNHDA and SQIVND (reference sequence). The CDR3 is 17 amino acids. The CDR3 loop is CASRSWTGGGNTGELFF. The CDR3 region has the DNA TGTGCCAGTAGAAGCTGGACAGGGGGAGGAAACACCGGGGAGCTGTTTTTT.

The V gene is TRBV9, the J gene TRBJ2-1; TRBD2 matches 10 bases. V lost 3 bases to trimming and J lost 4 bases; unmatched junction nucleotides: 10. Germline V CDR1 and CDR2: SGDLS, YYNGEE. The CDR3 loop spans 17 amino acids. The CDR3 bases are TGTGCCAGCAGCGCGACCAAAAGCGGGAGGGAGTACAATGAGCAGTTCTTC. Protein: CASSATKSGREYNEQFF.

The CDR3 region has the DNA TGTGCCACCAGTGATTTGATTGGGGACTACGAGCAGTACTTC. This sequence encodes CATSDLIGDYEQYF. The V and J genes are TRBV24-1 and TRBJ2-7, with D unclear. This CDR3 has 14 residues. Trimming cost V 0 bases and J 3 bases, with 8 bases left between them. CDR1 is KGHDR, CDR2 SFDVKD, per germline.

This chain connects TRBV4-1 to TRBJ1-5; no reliable D call. Germline V gene data show CDR1 as MGHRA and CDR2 as YSYEKL. This CDR3 is 14 amino acids long. V was trimmed by 3 bases and J by 0 bases, leaving 6 bases between them. The CDR3 region has the DNA TGCGCCAGCAGCCATCTATATAGCAATCAGCCCCAGCATTTT. This codes for CASSHLYSNQPQHF.

The V and J genes are TRBV11-3 and TRBJ2-1; the D gene is possibly TRBD2 (6 bases). This CDR3 is 15 amino acids long. Germline CDR1 is SGHNT and CDR2 is YENEEA. V lost 3 bases and J lost 5, with 14 bases in between. CDR3 DNA sequence: TGTGCCAGCAGCTTGTTTAGCGGATATGACAATGAGCAGTTCTTC. Translated: CASSLFSGYDNEQFF.

V gene TRBV3-1 (or the pseudogene TRBV3-2) combines with J gene TRBJ2-7; tentatively, D is TRBD1 or TRBD2 (5 bases each). The ends were cut back, 6 bases at V and 1 base at J, with 22 bases in the middle. CDR3 length: 17 amino acids. Germline CDR1 LGHDT, CDR2 YNNKEL (reference sequence). The CDR3 region has the DNA TGTGCCAGCAGTCCTTTAAGAATAGGGACGAGATCCTACGAGCAGTACTTC. Amino acid sequence: CASSPLRIGTRSYEQYF.

The V call is TRBV28, the J call TRBJ1-5, with D perhaps matching TRBD1 (6 bases). Germline V lookup: CDR1 MDHEN, CDR2 SYDVKM. V lost 10 bases, J lost 2 bases, and 15 bases lay in between. The CDR3 covers 14 residues. For the CDR3, the DNA is TGTGCCATCTCGACAGGACCTGGCAATCAGCCCCAGCATTTT. This gives the protein CAISTGPGNQPQHF.

This clone was detected only once. The chain links TRBV28 to TRBJ1-4; a possible D gene is TRBD1 (6 bases). Germline values: CDR1 MDHEN, CDR2 SYDVKM. This CDR3 is built from 14 residues. V was pared by 6 bases and J by 4 bases, with 12 bases between. CDR3 nucleotides: TGTGCCAGCAGCAGCGCAGGGGATAATGAAAAACTGTTTTTT. Translation: CASSSAGDNEKLFF.

V is TRBV12-3 or TRBV12-4 and J is TRBJ1-5; possible D gene TRBD1, 6 bases. Between the trimmed V and J ends, which lost 7 bases and 2 bases, there was a span of 9 bases. The length of the CDR3 is 13 residues. In DNA, the CDR3 is TGTGCCAGCAATAGACAGGGCAATCAGCCCCAGCATTTT. It is translated as CASNRQGNQPQHF.

The V and J genes are TRBV10-3 and TRBJ2-1; TRBD2 aligns across 7 bases. Germline-derived CDR1 and CDR2 are ENHRY and SYGVKD. J lost 7 bases, V lost 1 base, and 13 bases had no gene match. The CDR3 is 17 residues long. Here the CDR3 reads CAISEYSSGSTRNEQFF. CDR3 coding DNA: TGTGCCATCAGTGAGTACTCTAGCGGCTCTACGAGAAATGAGCAGTTCTTC.